The rows below give T cell receptor beta chains drawn from one sample of a study of post-analysis software for immune sequencing data. TCRdb fed the PCR reads into MiXCR, producing one record per CDR3 protein. The sample carries under 900,000 distinct CDR3 sequences, about 53% recorded once. Sequenced sample: blood. These receptors were taken from a girl between 5 and 17 years old with multiple sclerosis. Both conserved end residues are part of each CDR3. D genes are given only for firm matches.

V,D,CDR3
TRBV28,.,CASSFTLVGYEQYF
TRBV7-3,.,CASSLTPGNYEQYF
TRBV19,.,CASSIEGTNSNQPQHF
TRBV5-4,TRBD2,CASSFGPGLAGQETQYF
TRBV29-1,TRBD1,CSVGTGGEKLFF
TRBV3-1,TRBD2,CASSQEGRAGALNEQFF
TRBV12-3/TRBV12-4,TRBD2,CASSLGLAGPGDTQYF
TRBV29-1,TRBD1,CSVRGTGEHYGYTF
TRBV11-2,.,CASSLRGGGGTDTQYF
TRBV7-9,.,CASSSTHREVCSYEQYF
TRBV5-1,.,CASSFSTVNTDTQYF
TRBV20-1,.,CSAHQGSLPEQYF
TRBV29-1,.,CSVGKALRYEQYF
TRBV15,.,CATSRELGTQYF
TRBV12-5,.,CASGPSSFSYEQYF
TRBV6-4,.,CASSLSSYNEQYF
TRBV2,.,CASSETRITDTQYF
TRBV5-1,.,CASSPDNHEQFF
TRBV5-1,TRBD1,CASSEWDRTMNTEAFF
TRBV20-1,TRBD1,CSARSRTGVYNEQFF
TRBV7-8,TRBD1,CASSLRGGDSAASSYNEQFF
TRBV4-2,TRBD2,CASSQEGRLAGGYNEQFF
TRBV7-8,TRBD2,CASSSSGLAGGSYEQYF
TRBV7-3,.,CASSPGDRGLPKNIQYF
TRBV5-1,.,CASSSPGNSYEQYF
TRBV5-1,TRBD1,CASIGDRQETQYF
TRBV7-3,.,CASSSAGLKQGETQYF